This is a list of T cell receptor beta chains from one sample in a study of early T cells in non-severe SARS-CoV-2 infection. TCRdb reprocessed the 5' RACE reads with MiXCR, giving one entry per CDR3 protein. Of over 50,000 distinct CDR3 sequences listed, roughly 13% are singletons. Sequences were obtained from whole blood. The receptors here all came from an adult who was a healthcare worker with PCR-confirmed SARS-CoV-2 infection or an uninfected control (not recorded which). Each CDR3 is given with its conserved first and last residue. The D gene is left open where the match is weak. Clone size, where shown, is once, few, many, or a class for clones that have expanded.

>TRBD2|many|17|TRBJ2-1|TRBV4-2
TGTGCCAGCAGCCAAGGTGCCGCGGGAGCCCCCTACAATGAGCAGTTCTTC
CASSQGAAGAPYNEQFF
>.|many|15|TRBJ2-5|TRBV11-3
TGTGCCAGCAGCTTAGTTGGTCGAGGGGACGAGACCCAGTACTTC
CASSLVGRGDETQYF
>.|few|16|TRBJ1-2|TRBV30
TGTGCCTGGAGCGGTCCGGGGGTACCTCTCAGTCGAGGCTACACCTTC
CAWSGPGVPLSRGYTF
>TRBD1|many|16|TRBJ1-1|TRBV12-3/TRBV12-4
TGTGCCAGCAGTCCGCGGACAGGGGGGACGAACACTGAAGCTTTCTTT
CASSPRTGGTNTEAFF
>.|medium-sized|13|TRBJ1-2|TRBV7-9
TGTGCCAGCAGCTTAGGTCCGTTCTATGGCTACACCTTC
CASSLGPFYGYTF
>.|few|12|TRBJ2-7|TRBV14
TGTGCCAGCAGCCCGTGGACCTACGAGCAGTACTTC
CASSPWTYEQYF
>.|many|16|TRBJ2-1|TRBV21-1
TGTGCCAGCAGCAAAAGTGCTAGCGGGAAGTACAATGAGCAGTTCTTC
CASSKSASGKYNEQFF
>.|many|15|TRBJ1-4|TRBV5-1
TGCGCCAGCAATAGAGGACACGCAACTAATGAAAAACTGTTTTTT
CASNRGHATNEKLFF
>TRBD2|.|16|TRBJ2-1|TRBV5-1
TGCGCCAGCAGCCCCGGGGACTACCCTCGCCCCCATGAGCAGTTCTTC
CASSPGDYPRPHEQFF
>TRBD1|.|14|TRBJ2-2|TRBV29-1
TGCAGCGTCGCCCGGGACAGGAACACCGGGGAGCTGTTTTTT
CSVARDRNTGELFF
>.|many|13|TRBJ2-3|TRBV13
TGTGCCAGCAGCCCCGGAGCGGCAGATACGCAGTATTTT
CASSPGAADTQYF
>TRBD1|few|15|TRBJ2-1|TRBV5-4
TGTGCCAGCAGCTTGGCAACAGGGGGCTACAATGAGCAGTTCTTC
CASSLATGGYNEQFF
>TRBD2|many|13|TRBJ2-1|TRBV2
TGTGCCAGCAGTGGGCTAGCGGGGGCCGGGAAGTTCTTC
CASSGLAGAGKFF